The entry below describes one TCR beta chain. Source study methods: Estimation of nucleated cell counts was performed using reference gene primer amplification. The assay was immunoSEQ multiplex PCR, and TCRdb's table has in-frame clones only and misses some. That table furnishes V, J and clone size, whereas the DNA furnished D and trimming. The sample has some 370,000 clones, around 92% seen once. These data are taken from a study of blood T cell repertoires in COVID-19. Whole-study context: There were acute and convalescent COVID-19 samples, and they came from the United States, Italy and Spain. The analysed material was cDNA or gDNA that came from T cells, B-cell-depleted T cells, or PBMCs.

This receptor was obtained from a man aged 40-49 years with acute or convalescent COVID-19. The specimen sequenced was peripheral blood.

The CDR3, as DNA: TGTGCCAGCAGCTCCGGATCCCTAGCGGGAGAACGGTTCTTC. Translation: CASSSGSLAGERFF. The J gene is TRBJ2-1, the V gene TRBV7-3, with TRBD2 matching over 10 bases. Per the germline V gene, CDR1 is SGHTA and CDR2 is FQGTGA. J lost 15 bases, V lost 4 bases, and 12 bases had no gene match. This CDR3 has 14 residues. Full variable domain (rest looked up from reference TRBV7-3 and TRBJ2-1): GAGVSQTPSNKVTEKGKYVELRCDPISGHTALYWYRQSLGQGPEFLIYFQGTGAADDSGLPNDRFFAVRPEGSVSTLKIQRTERGDSAVYLCASSSGSLAGERFFGPGTRLTVL.